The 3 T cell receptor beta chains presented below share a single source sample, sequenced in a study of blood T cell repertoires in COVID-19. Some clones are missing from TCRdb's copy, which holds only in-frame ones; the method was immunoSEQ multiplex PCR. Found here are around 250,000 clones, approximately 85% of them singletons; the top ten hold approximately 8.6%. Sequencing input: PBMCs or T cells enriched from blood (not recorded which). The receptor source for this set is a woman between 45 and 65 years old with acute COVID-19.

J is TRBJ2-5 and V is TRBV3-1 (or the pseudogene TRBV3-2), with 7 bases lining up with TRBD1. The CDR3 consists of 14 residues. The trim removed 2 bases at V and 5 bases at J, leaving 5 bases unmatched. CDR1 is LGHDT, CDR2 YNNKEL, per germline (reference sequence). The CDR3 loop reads CASSQQGVGETQYF. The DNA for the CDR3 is TGTGCCAGCAGCCAACAGGGGGTTGGGGAGACCCAGTACTTC.

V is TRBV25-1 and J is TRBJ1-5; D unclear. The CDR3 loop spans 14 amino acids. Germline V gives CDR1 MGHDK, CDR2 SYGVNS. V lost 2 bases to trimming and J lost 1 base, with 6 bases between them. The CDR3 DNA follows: TGTGCCAGCAGTGAAAGCGGGAGCAATCAGCCCCAGCATTTT. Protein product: CASSESGSNQPQHF.

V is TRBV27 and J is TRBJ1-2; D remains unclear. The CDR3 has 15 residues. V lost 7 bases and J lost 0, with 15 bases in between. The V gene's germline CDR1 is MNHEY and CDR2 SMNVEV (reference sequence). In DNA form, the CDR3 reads TGTGCCAGCACCGCGCTCGGGAGCTCTAACTATGGCTACACCTTC. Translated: CASTALGSSNYGYTF.